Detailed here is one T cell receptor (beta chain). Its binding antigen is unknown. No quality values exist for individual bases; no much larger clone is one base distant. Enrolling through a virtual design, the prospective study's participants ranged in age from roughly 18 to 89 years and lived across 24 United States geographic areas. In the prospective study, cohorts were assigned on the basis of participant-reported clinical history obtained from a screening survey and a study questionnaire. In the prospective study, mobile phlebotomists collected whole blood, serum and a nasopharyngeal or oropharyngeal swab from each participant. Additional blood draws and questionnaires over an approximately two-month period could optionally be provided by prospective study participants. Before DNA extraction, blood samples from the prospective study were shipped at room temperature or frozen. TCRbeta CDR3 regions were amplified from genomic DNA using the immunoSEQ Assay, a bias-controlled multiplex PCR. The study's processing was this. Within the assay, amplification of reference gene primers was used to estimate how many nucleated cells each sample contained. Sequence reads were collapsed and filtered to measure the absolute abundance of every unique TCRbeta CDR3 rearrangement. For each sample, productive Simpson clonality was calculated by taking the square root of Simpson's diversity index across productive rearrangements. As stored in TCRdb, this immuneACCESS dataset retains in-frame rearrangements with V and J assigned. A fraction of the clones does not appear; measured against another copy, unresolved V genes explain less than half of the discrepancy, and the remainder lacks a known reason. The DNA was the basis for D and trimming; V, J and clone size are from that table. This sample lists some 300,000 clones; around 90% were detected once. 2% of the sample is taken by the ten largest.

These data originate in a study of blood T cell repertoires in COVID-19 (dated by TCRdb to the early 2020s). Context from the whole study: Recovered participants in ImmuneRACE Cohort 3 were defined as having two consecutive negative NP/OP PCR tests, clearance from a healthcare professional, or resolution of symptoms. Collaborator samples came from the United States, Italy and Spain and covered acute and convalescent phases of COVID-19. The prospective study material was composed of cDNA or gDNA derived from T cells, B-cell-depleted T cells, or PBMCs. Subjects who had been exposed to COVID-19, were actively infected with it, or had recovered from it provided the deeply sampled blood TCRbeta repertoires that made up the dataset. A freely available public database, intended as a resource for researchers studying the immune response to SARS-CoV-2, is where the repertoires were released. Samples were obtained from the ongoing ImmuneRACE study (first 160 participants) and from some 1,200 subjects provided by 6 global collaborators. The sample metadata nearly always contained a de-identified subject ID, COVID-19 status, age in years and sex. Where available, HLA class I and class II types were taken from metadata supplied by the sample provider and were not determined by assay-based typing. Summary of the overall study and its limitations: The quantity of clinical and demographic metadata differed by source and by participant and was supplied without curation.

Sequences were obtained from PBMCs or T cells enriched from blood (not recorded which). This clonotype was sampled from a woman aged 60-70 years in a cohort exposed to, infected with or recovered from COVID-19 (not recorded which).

The CDR3 protein: CASSLNRGRGGYTF. Here is the DNA: TGTGCCAGCAGTCTTAACCGAGGTCGTGGTGGCTACACCTTC. The chain was built from TRBV2 and TRBJ1-2, with no confidently assigned D gene. Deletion took 5 bases off V and 7 bases off J, with a span of 17 bases between the germline ends. The CDR3 has 14 amino acids, counting the end cysteine and phenylalanine. Of all the DNA, just the CDR3 is kept, 42 bases in frame from base 1. From a lookup of the germline V gene, CDR1 and CDR2 are SNHLY and FYNNEI.